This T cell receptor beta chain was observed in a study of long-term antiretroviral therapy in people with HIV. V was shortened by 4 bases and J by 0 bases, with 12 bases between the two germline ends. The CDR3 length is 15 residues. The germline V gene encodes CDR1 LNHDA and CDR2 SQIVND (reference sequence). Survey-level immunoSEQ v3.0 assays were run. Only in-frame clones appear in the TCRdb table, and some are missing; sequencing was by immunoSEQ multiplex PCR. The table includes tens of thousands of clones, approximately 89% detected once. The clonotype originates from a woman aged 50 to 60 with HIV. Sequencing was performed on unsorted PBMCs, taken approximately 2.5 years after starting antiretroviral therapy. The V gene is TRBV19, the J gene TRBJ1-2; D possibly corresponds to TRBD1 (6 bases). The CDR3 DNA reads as TGTGCCAGTAGTACCGGGACACAAGCTAACTATGGCTACACCTTC. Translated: CASSTGTQANYGYTF.